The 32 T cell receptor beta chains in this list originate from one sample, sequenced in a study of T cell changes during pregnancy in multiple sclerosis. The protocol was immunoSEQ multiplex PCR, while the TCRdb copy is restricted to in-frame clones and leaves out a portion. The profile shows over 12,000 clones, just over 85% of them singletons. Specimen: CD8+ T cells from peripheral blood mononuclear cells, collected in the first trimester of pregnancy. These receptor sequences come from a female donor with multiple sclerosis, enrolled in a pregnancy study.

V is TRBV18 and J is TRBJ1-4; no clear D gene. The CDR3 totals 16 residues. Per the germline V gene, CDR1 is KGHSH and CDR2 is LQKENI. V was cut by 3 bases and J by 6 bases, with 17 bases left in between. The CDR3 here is CASSPGSGSSDEKLFF. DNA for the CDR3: TGTGCCAGCTCACCCGGCAGCGGGTCCTCGGATGAAAAACTGTTTTTT. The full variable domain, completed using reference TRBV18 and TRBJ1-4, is NAGVMQNPRHLVRRRGQEARLRCSPMKGHSHVYWYRQLPEEGLKFMVYLQKENIIDESGMPKERFSAEFPKEGPSILRIQQVVRGDSAAYFCASSPGSGSSDEKLFFGSGTQLSVL.

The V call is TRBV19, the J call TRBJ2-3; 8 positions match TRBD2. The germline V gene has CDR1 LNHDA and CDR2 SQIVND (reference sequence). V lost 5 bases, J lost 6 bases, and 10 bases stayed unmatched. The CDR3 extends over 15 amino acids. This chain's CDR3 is CASSWTGGPSDTQYF. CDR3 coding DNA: TGTGCCAGTAGTTGGACGGGAGGGCCGAGTGATACGCAGTATTTT. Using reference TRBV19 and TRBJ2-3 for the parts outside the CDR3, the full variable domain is DGGITQSPKYLFRKEGQNVTLSCEQNLNHDAMYWYRQDPGQGLRLIYYSQIVNDFQKGDIAEGYSVSREKKESFPLTVTSAQKNPTAFYLCASSWTGGPSDTQYFGPGTRLTVL.

The CDR3 nucleotides read TGTGCCAGCAGCCCAGGACTAGCGGGGCGCTCCTACGAGCAGTACTTC. Translating gives CASSPGLAGRSYEQYF. The V call is TRBV7-6, the J call TRBJ2-7, with 12 bases matching TRBD2. This CDR3 comprises 16 residues. CDR1 SGHVS and CDR2 FNYEAQ come from the germline V gene. With V trimmed by 5 bases and J by 0 bases, 5 bases remained unmatched.

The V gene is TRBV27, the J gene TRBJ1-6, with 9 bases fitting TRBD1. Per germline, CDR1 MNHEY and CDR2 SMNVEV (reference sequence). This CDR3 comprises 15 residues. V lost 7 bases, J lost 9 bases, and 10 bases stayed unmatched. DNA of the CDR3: TGTGCCAGCACCCCAAGGGACAGGGCAAGTTCACCCCTCCACTTT. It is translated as CASTPRDRASSPLHF.

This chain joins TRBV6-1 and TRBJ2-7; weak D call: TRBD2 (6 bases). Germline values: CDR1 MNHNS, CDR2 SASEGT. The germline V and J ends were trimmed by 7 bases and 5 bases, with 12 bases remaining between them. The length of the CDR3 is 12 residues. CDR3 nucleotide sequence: TGTGCCAGCATGGGGGGTTACCACGAGCAGTACTTC. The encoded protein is CASMGGYHEQYF.

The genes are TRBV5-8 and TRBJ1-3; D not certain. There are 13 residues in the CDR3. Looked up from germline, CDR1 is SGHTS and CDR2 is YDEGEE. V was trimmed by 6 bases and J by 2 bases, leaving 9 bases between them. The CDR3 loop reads CASKRVTGNTIYF. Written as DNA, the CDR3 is TGTGCCAGCAAGAGGGTTACTGGAAACACCATATATTTT.

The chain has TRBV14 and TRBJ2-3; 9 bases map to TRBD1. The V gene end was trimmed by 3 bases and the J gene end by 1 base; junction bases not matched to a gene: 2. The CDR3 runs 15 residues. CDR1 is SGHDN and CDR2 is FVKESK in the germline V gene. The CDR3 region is CASSHRDRGTDTQYF. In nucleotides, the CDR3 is TGTGCCAGCAGCCATCGGGACAGGGGCACAGATACGCAGTATTTT.

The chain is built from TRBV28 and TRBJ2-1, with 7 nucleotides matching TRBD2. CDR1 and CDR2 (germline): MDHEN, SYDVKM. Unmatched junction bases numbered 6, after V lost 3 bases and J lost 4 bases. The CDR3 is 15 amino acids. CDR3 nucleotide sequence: TGTGCCAGCAGTTTGACGGCTAGCGGTTACAATGAGCAGTTCTTC. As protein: CASSLTASGYNEQFF.

The chain's CDR3 is CAIRTTPDRAGNYGYTF. The CDR3 DNA reads as TGTGCCATCAGAACGACCCCCGACAGGGCCGGGAACTATGGCTACACCTTC. The chain links TRBV10-3 to TRBJ1-2, with 7 positions matching TRBD1. Germline-derived CDR1 and CDR2 are ENHRY and SYGVKD. This CDR3 is built from 17 residues. Trimming took 6 bases from V and 2 from J; bases not matched to a gene: 15.

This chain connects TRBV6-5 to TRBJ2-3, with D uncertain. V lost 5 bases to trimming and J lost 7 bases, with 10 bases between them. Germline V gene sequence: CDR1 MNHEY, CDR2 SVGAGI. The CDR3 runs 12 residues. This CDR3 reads CASSRDSYTQYF. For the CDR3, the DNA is TGTGCCAGCAGTCGAGACTCTTATACGCAGTATTTT.

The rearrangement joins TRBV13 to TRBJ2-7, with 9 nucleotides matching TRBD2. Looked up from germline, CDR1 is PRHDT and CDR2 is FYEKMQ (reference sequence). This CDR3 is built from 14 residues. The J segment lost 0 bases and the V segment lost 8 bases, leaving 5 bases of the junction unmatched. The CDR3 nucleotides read TGTGCCAGCGCGGGGACTAGCAGCTCCTACGAGCAGTACTTC. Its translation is CASAGTSSSYEQYF.

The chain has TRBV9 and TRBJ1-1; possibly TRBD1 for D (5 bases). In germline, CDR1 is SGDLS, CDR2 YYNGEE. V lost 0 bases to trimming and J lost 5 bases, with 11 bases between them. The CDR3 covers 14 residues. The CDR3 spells CASSVGGEGTEAFF. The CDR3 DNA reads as TGTGCCAGCAGCGTAGGGGGGGAAGGGACTGAAGCTTTCTTT. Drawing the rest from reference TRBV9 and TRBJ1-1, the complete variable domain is DSGVTQTPKHLITATGQRVTLRCSPRSGDLSVYWYQQSLDQGLQFLIQYYNGEERAKGNILERFSAQQFPDLHSELNLSSLELGDSALYFCASSVGGEGTEAFFGQGTRLTVV.

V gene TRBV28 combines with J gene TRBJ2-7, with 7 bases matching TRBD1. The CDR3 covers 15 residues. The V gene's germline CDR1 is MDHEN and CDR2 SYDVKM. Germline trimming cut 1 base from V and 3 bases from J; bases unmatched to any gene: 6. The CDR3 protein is CASSLFPGQSYEQYF. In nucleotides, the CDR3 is TGTGCCAGCAGTTTATTCCCGGGACAGAGCTACGAGCAGTACTTC.

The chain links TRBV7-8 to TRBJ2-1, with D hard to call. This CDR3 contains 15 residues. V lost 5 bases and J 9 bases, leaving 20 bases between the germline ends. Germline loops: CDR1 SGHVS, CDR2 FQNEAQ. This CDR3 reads CASSPRERSRVEQFF. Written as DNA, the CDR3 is TGTGCCAGCAGCCCGAGAGAGAGGTCCCGGGTTGAGCAGTTCTTC.

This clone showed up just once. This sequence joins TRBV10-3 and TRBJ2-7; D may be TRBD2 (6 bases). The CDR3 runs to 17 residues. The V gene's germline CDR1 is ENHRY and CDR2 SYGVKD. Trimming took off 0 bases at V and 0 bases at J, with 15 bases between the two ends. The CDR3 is CAISESAELADSYEQYF. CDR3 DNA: TGTGCCATCAGTGAGTCGGCCGAGTTAGCGGACTCCTACGAGCAGTACTTC.

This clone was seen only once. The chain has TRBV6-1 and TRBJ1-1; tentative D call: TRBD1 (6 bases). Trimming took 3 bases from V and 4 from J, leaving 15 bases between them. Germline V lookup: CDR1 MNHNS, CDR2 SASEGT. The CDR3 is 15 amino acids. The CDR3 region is CASSDNRAPSTEAFF. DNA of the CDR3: TGTGCCAGCAGTGATAACAGGGCTCCGAGCACTGAAGCTTTCTTT.

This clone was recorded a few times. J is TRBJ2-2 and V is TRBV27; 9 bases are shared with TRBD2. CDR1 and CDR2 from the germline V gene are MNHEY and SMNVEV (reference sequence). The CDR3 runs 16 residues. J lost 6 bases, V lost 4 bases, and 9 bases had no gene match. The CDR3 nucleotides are TGTGCCAGCAGTTCTTGTGAGCGGGAGGACCCCGGGGAGCTGTTTTTT. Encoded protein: CASSSCEREDPGELFF.

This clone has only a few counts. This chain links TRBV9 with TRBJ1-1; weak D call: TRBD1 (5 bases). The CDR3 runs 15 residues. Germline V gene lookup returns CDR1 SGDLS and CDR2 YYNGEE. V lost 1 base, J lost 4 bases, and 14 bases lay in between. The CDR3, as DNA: TGTGCCAGCAGCGTAAAAGGACAAAGGGGCACTGAAGCTTTCTTT. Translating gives CASSVKGQRGTEAFF.

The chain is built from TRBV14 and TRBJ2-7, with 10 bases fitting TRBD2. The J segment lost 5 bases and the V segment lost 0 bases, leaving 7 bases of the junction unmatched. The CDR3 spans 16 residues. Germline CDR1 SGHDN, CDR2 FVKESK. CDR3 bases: TGTGCCAGCAGCCAAGACCGCTTAGCGGGAGGTAACGAGCAGTACTTC. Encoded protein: CASSQDRLAGGNEQYF.

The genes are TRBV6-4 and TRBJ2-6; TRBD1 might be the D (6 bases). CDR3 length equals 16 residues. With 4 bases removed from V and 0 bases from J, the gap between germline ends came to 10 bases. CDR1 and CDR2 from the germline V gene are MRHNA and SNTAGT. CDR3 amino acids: CASSGTGSSGANVLTF. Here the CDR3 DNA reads TGTGCCAGCAGTGGCACAGGGAGCTCTGGGGCCAACGTCCTGACTTTC.

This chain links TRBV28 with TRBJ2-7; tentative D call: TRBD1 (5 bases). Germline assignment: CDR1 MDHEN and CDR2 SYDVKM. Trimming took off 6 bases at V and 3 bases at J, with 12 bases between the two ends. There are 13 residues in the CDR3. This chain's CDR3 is CASSLTGHYEQYF. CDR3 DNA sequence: TGTGCCAGCAGCCTAACCGGACACTACGAGCAGTACTTC. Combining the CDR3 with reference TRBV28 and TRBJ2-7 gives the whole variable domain DVKVTQSSRYLVKRTGEKVFLECVQDMDHENMFWYRQDPGLGLRLIYFSYDVKMKEKGDIPEGYSVSREKKERFSLILESASTNQTSMYLCASSLTGHYEQYFGPGTRLTVT.

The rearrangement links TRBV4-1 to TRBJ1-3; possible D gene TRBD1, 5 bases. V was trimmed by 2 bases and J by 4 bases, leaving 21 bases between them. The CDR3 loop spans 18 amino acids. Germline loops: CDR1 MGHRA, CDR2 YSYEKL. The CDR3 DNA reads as TGCGCCAGCAGCCAACCGGACATGGGGTTTAGTCGAGGAAACACCATATATTTT. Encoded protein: CASSQPDMGFSRGNTIYF.

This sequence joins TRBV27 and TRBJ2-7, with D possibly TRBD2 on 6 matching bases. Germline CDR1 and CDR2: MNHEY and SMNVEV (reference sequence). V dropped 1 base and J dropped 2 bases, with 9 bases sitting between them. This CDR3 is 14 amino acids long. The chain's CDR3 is CASSLFWGAYEQYF. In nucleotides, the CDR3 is TGTGCCAGCAGTTTATTTTGGGGGGCCTACGAGCAGTACTTC.

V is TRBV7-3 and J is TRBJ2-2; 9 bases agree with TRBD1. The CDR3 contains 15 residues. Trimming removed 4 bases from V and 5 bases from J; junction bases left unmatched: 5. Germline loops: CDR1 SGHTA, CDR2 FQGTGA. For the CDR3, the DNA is TGTGCCAGCAGCTCCACAGGGGGCCGGACCGGGGAGCTGTTTTTT. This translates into CASSSTGGRTGELFF.

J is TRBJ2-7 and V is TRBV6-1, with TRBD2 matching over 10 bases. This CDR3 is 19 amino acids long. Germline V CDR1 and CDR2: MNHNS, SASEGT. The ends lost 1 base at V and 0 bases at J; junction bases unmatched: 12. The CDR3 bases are TGTGCCAGCAGTGAAGAGTATGCTAGCGGGGGCCAAAGCTCCTACGAGCAGTACTTC. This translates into CASSEEYASGGQSSYEQYF.

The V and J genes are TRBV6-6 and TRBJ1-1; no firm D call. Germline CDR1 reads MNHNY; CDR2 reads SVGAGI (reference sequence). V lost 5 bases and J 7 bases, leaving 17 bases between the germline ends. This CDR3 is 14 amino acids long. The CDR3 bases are TGTGCCAGCAGTCATCCAGAGGGAAACTATGAAGCTTTCTTT. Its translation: CASSHPEGNYEAFF.

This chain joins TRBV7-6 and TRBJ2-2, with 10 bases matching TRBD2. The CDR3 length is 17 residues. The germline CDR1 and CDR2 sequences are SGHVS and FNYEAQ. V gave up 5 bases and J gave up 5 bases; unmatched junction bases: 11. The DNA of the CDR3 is TGTGCCAGCAGCCCCGTAGCGGGGGGACACCCTACCGGGGAGCTGTTTTTT. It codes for CASSPVAGGHPTGELFF.

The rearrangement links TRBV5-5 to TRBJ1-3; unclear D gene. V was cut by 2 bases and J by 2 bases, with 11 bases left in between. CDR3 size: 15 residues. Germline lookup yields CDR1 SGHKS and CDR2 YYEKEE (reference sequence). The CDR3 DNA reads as TGTGCCAGCAGCTTATCGGAGCCACCTGGAAACACCATATATTTT. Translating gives CASSLSEPPGNTIYF.

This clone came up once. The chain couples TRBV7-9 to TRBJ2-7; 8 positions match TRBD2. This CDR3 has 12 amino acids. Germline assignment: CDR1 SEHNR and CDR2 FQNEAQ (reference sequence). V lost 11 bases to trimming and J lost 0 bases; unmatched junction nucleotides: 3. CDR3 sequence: CAVSGSSYEQYF. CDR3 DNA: TGTGCCGTCAGCGGGAGCTCCTACGAGCAGTACTTC. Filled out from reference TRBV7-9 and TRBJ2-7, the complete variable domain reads DTGVSQNPRHKITKRGQNVTFRCDPISEHNRLYWYRQTLGQGPEFLTYFQNEAQLEKSRLLSDRFSAERPKGSFSTLEIQRTEQGDSAMYLCAVSGSSYEQYFGPGTRLTVT.

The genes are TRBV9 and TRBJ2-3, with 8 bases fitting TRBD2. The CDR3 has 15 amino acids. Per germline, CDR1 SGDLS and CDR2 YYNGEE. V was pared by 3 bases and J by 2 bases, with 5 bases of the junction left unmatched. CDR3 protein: CASSETAGATDTQYF. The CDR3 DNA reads TGTGCCAGCAGCGAAACAGCGGGGGCCACAGATACGCAGTATTTT.

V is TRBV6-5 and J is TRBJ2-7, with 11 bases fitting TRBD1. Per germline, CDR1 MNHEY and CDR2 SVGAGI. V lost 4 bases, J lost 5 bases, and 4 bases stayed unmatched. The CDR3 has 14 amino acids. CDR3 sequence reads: CASSSGQGADEQYF. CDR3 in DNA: TGTGCCAGCAGTTCTGGACAGGGGGCTGACGAGCAGTACTTC.

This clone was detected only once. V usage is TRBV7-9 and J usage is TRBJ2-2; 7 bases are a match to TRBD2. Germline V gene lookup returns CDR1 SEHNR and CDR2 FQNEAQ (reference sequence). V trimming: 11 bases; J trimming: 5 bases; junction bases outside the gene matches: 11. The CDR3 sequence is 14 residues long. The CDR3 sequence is CAARTAGGTGELFF. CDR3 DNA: TGTGCCGCCCGCACAGCCGGGGGGACCGGGGAGCTGTTTTTT.